Presented here are 13 T cell receptor beta chains from one specimen sequenced in a study of cytomegalovirus exposure and HLA in healthy donors (TCRdb year 2017). The method behind the library was the immunoSEQ multiplex PCR assay. The multiplex PCR relied on a mix of 60 forward primers for TCR Vbeta segments and 13 reverse primers for TCR Jbeta segments. Sourced from immuneACCESS, this table was stored by TCRdb with only in-frame sequences that have V and J called. A share of the clones is absent; for the studies checked, an unresolved V gene accounts for under half, and the remainder has no known explanation. The sample table contains around 180,000 clones; only one count was recorded for roughly 70% of them. The ten largest clones add up to more than 1.3% of the sample. Sample: PBMCs. These receptors came from a girl between 5 and 17 years old in good health and CMV-seronegative.

This clone showed up just a few times. The chain has TRBV13 and TRBJ2-5, with 10 bases matching TRBD2. V shed 0 bases, J shed 5 bases, and the junction held 3 bases outside the gene matches. Looked up from germline, CDR1 is PRHDT and CDR2 is FYEKMQ (reference sequence). The CDR3 is 15 amino acids. The CDR3, as DNA: TGTGCCAGCAGCTTAGGACTAGCGGGGCTGGAGACCCAGTACTTC. This gives the protein CASSLGLAGLETQYF.

J is TRBJ1-3 and V is TRBV2, with D hard to call. The CDR3 length is 16 residues. The V end was cut by 4 bases, the J end by 0 bases, with 13 bases between. Germline values: CDR1 SNHLY, CDR2 FYNNEI. The CDR3 DNA sequence: TGTGCCAGCAGTGCAACAGACTACCCCTCTGGAAACACCATATATTTT. Its protein product is CASSATDYPSGNTIYF.

In its sample, this clone was seen once. The genes are TRBV7-6 and TRBJ1-1; D unresolved. The CDR3 sequence is 14 residues long. Trimming shortened V by 1 base and J by 4 bases, and 10 bases separated the two germline ends. The V gene's germline CDR1 is SGHVS and CDR2 FNYEAQ. The CDR3 protein is CASSLGRTLTEAFF. The CDR3, as DNA: TGTGCCAGCAGCTTAGGCAGAACCCTCACTGAAGCTTTCTTT. The full variable domain, with the rest looked up from reference TRBV7-6 and TRBJ1-1, is GAGVSQSPRYKVTKRGQDVALRCDPISGHVSLYWYRQALGQGPEFLTYFNYEAQQDKSGLPNDRFSAERPEGSISTLTIQRTEQRDSAMYRCASSLGRTLTEAFFGQGTRLTVV.

J is TRBJ1-2 and V is TRBV5-1, with 9 bases lining up with TRBD1. The CDR3 loop spans 13 amino acids. Germline-derived CDR1 and CDR2 are SGHRS and YFSETQ. V lost 3 bases and J lost 7; bases outside the gene matches: 4. The CDR3 sequence: CASSWDRAAGYTF. The CDR3 nucleotides read TGCGCCAGCAGCTGGGACAGGGCGGCTGGCTACACCTTC.

This chain uses TRBV27 with TRBJ1-5; TRBD1 agrees at 9 bases. The germline V gene has CDR1 MNHEY and CDR2 SMNVEV (reference sequence). V shed 1 base and J 2 bases; nucleotides not matched to a gene: 3. CDR3 length equals 16 residues. The CDR3, as DNA: TGTGCCAGCAGTTTATTGGGGGACAGGGGCAATCAGCCCCAGCATTTT. Translated, it gives CASSLLGDRGNQPQHF.

V usage is TRBV6-6 and J usage is TRBJ2-1; 11 bases line up with TRBD2. With V trimmed by 6 bases and J by 3 bases, 4 bases remained unmatched. CDR3 length: 15 residues. Germline CDR1 is MNHNY and CDR2 is SVGAGI (reference sequence). Written as DNA, the CDR3 is TGTGCCAGCAGGGTACTAGCGGGGGACTACAATGAGCAGTTCTTC. This gives the protein CASRVLAGDYNEQFF.

The chain uses TRBV7-9 and TRBJ1-4, with 10 bases identical to TRBD1. This CDR3 region has 15 residues. Germline CDR1 SEHNR, CDR2 FQNEAQ (reference sequence). J gave up 8 bases and V 4 bases, and 7 bases lay outside the gene matches. The CDR3 is CASSYDRGPGEKLFF. DNA for the CDR3: TGTGCCAGCAGCTATGACAGGGGGCCCGGGGAAAAACTGTTTTTT.

This clone was found a few times. The DNA for the CDR3 is TGTGCCAGCACCATACGACAGGGAAGGTTGTCTGGGGCCAACGTCCTGACTTTC. Its translation: CASTIRQGRLSGANVLTF. The chain uses TRBV2 and TRBJ2-6, with 7 bases matching TRBD1. CDR1 and CDR2 from the germline V gene are SNHLY and FYNNEI. V trimming: 7 bases; J trimming: 1 base; junction bases outside the gene matches: 13. The CDR3 has 18 residues. The full variable domain, in which reference TRBV2 and TRBJ2-6 provide the parts outside the CDR3, is EPEVTQTPSHQVTQMGQEVILRCVPISNHLYFYWYRQILGQKVEFLVSFYNNEISEKSEIFDDQFSVERPDGSNFTLKIRSTKLEDSAMYFCASTIRQGRLSGANVLTFGAGSRLTVL.

V gene TRBV4-1 combines with J gene TRBJ2-1; D possibly corresponds to TRBD2 (5 bases). V dropped 0 bases and J dropped 4 bases, with 7 bases sitting between them. Germline V lookup: CDR1 MGHRA, CDR2 YSYEKL. The CDR3 loop spans 14 amino acids. Here the CDR3 reads CASSQDRRYNEQFF. For the CDR3, the DNA is TGCGCCAGCAGCCAAGATCGGAGGTACAATGAGCAGTTCTTC.

The V and J genes are TRBV19 and TRBJ1-5; D unresolved. The germline V and J ends were trimmed by 8 bases and 1 base, with 12 bases remaining between them. Per germline, CDR1 LNHDA and CDR2 SQIVND (reference sequence). This CDR3 is 14 amino acids long. The CDR3 DNA follows: TGTGCCAGTCCACAGATATTGAGCAATCAGCCCCAGCATTTT. Protein: CASPQILSNQPQHF.

The chain employs TRBV15 and TRBJ2-2; D is unresolved. There are 13 residues in the CDR3. The germline CDR1 and CDR2 sequences are LNHNV and YYDKDF (reference sequence). V gave up 5 bases and J gave up 6 bases, with 10 bases separating them. This CDR3 reads CATSDQSAGELFF. For the CDR3, the DNA is TGTGCCACCAGCGATCAGAGCGCCGGGGAGCTGTTTTTT.

The J gene is TRBJ2-1, the V gene TRBV12-5; TRBD2 agrees at 7 bases. The CDR3 covers 15 residues. Trimming removed 4 bases from V and 0 bases from J; junction bases left unmatched: 3. The germline V gene has CDR1 LGHNT and CDR2 FRNRAP. CDR3 DNA: TGTGCTAGTGGTTCAGCGGGGAGCTCCTACAATGAGCAGTTCTTC. Translation: CASGSAGSSYNEQFF. Combining the CDR3 with reference TRBV12-5 and TRBJ2-1 gives the whole variable domain DARVTQTPRHKVTEMGQEVTMRCQPILGHNTVFWYRQTMMQGLELLAYFRNRAPLDDSGMPKDRFSAEMPDATLATLKIQPSEPRDSAVYFCASGSAGSSYNEQFFGPGTRLTVL.

The gene calls are TRBV27 and TRBJ1-1, with D perhaps TRBD1 (5 bases). The V end was cut by 5 bases, the J end by 6 bases, with 16 bases between. Germline V lookup: CDR1 MNHEY, CDR2 SMNVEV (reference sequence). This CDR3 region has 14 residues. The CDR3 loop reads CASSRGFERAEAFF. DNA of the CDR3: TGTGCCAGCAGTAGGGGATTCGAACGCGCTGAAGCTTTCTTT.